The 14 T cell receptor beta chains in this list originate from one sample, sequenced in a study of T cells in Graves' hyperthyroidism and ophthalmopathy. RNA transcripts gave rise to amplified TCR beta CDR3 regions. The HTBI primer set was used in a first-round RT-PCR of the TCR CDR3. TCRdb ran MiXCR on the multiplex PCR reads and lists one entry per CDR3 protein. This sample has around 700,000 distinct CDR3 sequences, with 15% to 20% found just once. The material sequenced was blood. Receptor source: a woman aged 50 to 60 with Graves' hyperthyroidism that later progressed to Graves' ophthalmopathy.

V is TRBV7-8 and J is TRBJ1-6; D ambiguous. CDR1 and CDR2 from the germline V gene are SGHVS and FQNEAQ. The CDR3 covers 13 residues. V lost 2 bases to trimming and J lost 10 bases, with 9 bases between them. The DNA for the CDR3 is TGTGCCAGCAGCTTATTTGGTCACTCACCCCTCCACTTT. It encodes CASSLFGHSPLHF.

This chain uses TRBV7-8 with TRBJ1-2; D not certain. V was cut by 4 bases and J by 3 bases, with 9 bases left in between. This CDR3 has 13 amino acids. Germline V gives CDR1 SGHVS, CDR2 FQNEAQ. The CDR3 loop is CASSSDTHYGYTF. CDR3 in DNA: TGTGCCAGCAGCTCCGACACCCACTATGGCTACACCTTC. Full variable domain (rest looked up from reference TRBV7-8 and TRBJ1-2): GAGVSQSPRYKVAKRGQDVALRCDPISGHVSLFWYQQALGQGPEFLTYFQNEAQLDKSGLPSDRFFAERPEGSVSTLKIQRTQQEDSAVYLCASSSDTHYGYTFGSGTRLTVV.

This clonotype was detected a few times. This sequence joins TRBV20-1 and TRBJ2-2; D gene ambiguous. V was shortened by 5 bases and J by 1 base, with 5 bases between the two germline ends. The CDR3 extends over 12 amino acids. Germline CDR1 DFQATT, CDR2 SNEGSKA (reference sequence). The CDR3 sequence is CSAPENTGELFF. CDR3 bases: TGCAGTGCTCCCGAGAACACCGGGGAGCTGTTTTTT.

Concerning this clonotype: A much larger clone differs by one base, so this may be a read error. V usage is TRBV20-1 and J usage is TRBJ2-7, with D maybe TRBD1 (6 bases). Germline CDR1 reads DFQATT; CDR2 reads SNEGSKA (reference sequence). This CDR3 comprises 15 residues. The V gene lost 6 bases and the J gene lost 4 bases, with 22 bases spanning the gap. CDR3 DNA: TGCAGTGCCTTTAGACAGGACTCATCTGTATACGAGCAGTACTTC. Its translation is CSAFRQDSSVYEQYF.

This chain uses TRBV6-1 with TRBJ1-5; D remains ambiguous. The CDR3 is 13 residues long. Germline V gene sequence: CDR1 MNHNS, CDR2 SASEGT. V lost 5 bases to trimming and J lost 4 bases, with 9 bases between them. The CDR3 nucleotides are TGTGCCAGCAGTTGGACGGGTAATCAGCCCCAGCATTTT. Translating gives CASSWTGNQPQHF.

V usage is TRBV2 and J usage is TRBJ2-7, with D maybe TRBD2 (5 bases). Germline lookup yields CDR1 SNHLY and CDR2 FYNNEI. The germline V and J ends were trimmed by 8 bases and 5 bases, with 22 bases remaining between them. The CDR3 length is 15 residues. The CDR3 region is CASEEAGMVLNEQYF. The CDR3, as DNA: TGTGCCAGCGAAGAAGCCGGGATGGTCCTGAACGAGCAGTACTTC. Full variable domain (missing parts from reference TRBV2 and TRBJ2-7): EPEVTQTPSHQVTQMGQEVILRCVPISNHLYFYWYRQILGQKVEFLVSFYNNEISEKSEIFDDQFSVERPDGSNFTLKIRSTKLEDSAMYFCASEEAGMVLNEQYFGPGTRLTVT.

This clonotype appeared a few times. The genes are TRBV6-5 and TRBJ1-6; 9 nucleotides line up with TRBD1. V trimming: 2 bases; J trimming: 8 bases; junction bases outside the gene matches: 7. Germline loops: CDR1 MNHEY, CDR2 SVGAGI. The CDR3 runs to 16 residues. CDR3 DNA sequence: TGTGCCAGCAGTTACGGGACAGGGTTGATGGATTCACCCCTCCACTTT. Translated, it gives CASSYGTGLMDSPLHF.

This clonotype was recorded at least ten times. The rearrangement joins TRBV27 to TRBJ1-2; D unresolved. V was pared by 4 bases and J by 1 base, with 10 bases between. From germline, CDR1 is MNHEY and CDR2 SMNVEV (reference sequence). The CDR3 length is 14 residues. The CDR3 coding sequence is TGTGCCAGCAGTTCACGACGGATTAACTATGGCTACACCTTC. Its protein is CASSSRRINYGYTF.

This clonotype was seen many times. The J gene is TRBJ1-2, the V gene TRBV7-8, with TRBD1 matching 7 bases. V dropped 3 bases and J dropped 2; count of bases not matched to a gene: 21. Germline V lookup: CDR1 SGHVS, CDR2 FQNEAQ. The CDR3 has 20 residues. The CDR3 DNA reads as TGTGCCAGCAGCTTTTCCTATCCGTGGAGGGGAGGGGGCAAAAACTATGGCTACACCTTC. The encoded protein is CASSFSYPWRGGGKNYGYTF.

In this sample, this clonotype turned up many times. V is TRBV15 and J is TRBJ2-3, with D perhaps TRBD2 (7 bases). Trimming shortened V by 5 bases and J by 4 bases, and 16 bases separated the two germline ends. CDR1 is LNHNV and CDR2 is YYDKDF in the germline V gene (reference sequence). The CDR3 runs to 15 residues. CDR3 in amino acids: CATSFRREGADTQYF. DNA for the CDR3: TGTGCCACCAGCTTCAGGAGGGAGGGGGCAGATACGCAGTATTTT. The variable domain in full, with the rest retrieved from reference TRBV15 and TRBJ2-3, is DAMVIQNPRYQVTQFGKPVTLSCSQTLNHNVMYWYQQKSSQAPKLLFHYYDKDFNNEADTPDNFQSRRPNTSFCFLDIRSPGLGDTAMYLCATSFRREGADTQYFGPGTRLTVL.

The CDR3 nucleotides are TGTGCCTCCTCCGGCGGGGGGATGAGAGAGACCCAGTACTTC. It translates to CASSGGGMRETQYF. The V gene is TRBV24-1, the J gene TRBJ2-5, with 8 positions matching TRBD2. V was pared by 12 bases and J by 4 bases, with 12 bases of the junction left unmatched. CDR1 is KGHDR, CDR2 SFDVKD, per germline. The CDR3 is 14 amino acids.

The chain is built from TRBV6-1 and TRBJ2-7, with D hard to call. The CDR3 runs 11 residues. Trimming pared 6 bases from V and 4 bases from J, leaving 7 bases between. CDR1 is MNHNS and CDR2 is SASEGT in the germline V gene. CDR3 amino acids: CASREEYEQYF. The CDR3 coding sequence is TGTGCCAGCAGAGAGGAGTACGAGCAGTACTTC.

This clonotype showed up many times. The V and J genes are TRBV10-3 and TRBJ1-6; 9 bases align to TRBD1. In germline, CDR1 is ENHRY, CDR2 SYGVKD. This CDR3 region has 14 residues. Unmatched junction bases numbered 6, after V lost 8 bases and J lost 7 bases. For the CDR3, the DNA is TGTGCCATCGGACCGGGACAGGGAAATTCACCCCTCCACTTT. Encoded protein: CAIGPGQGNSPLHF.

There are many counts of this clonotype. The rearrangement joins TRBV5-6 to TRBJ2-1; D unclear. Trimming cost V 0 bases and J 0 bases, with 7 bases left between them. Germline CDR1 and CDR2: SGHDT and YYEEEE. The CDR3 has 15 residues. The CDR3 region has the DNA TGTGCCAGCAGCTTGGATGTGTACTCCTACAATGAGCAGTTCTTC. Amino acid sequence: CASSLDVYSYNEQFF.